Listed below are T cell receptor beta chains from one sample, sequenced in a study of cytomegalovirus exposure and HLA in healthy donors. Libraries were prepared by immunoSEQ multiplex PCR; TCRdb keeps only in-frame clonotypes and omits some of them. In the table there are some 160,000 clones, around four fifths of which are singletons. The sample taken for sequencing was PBMCs. Source of these receptors: a male donor in good health and CMV-seronegative. Both conserved end residues are trimmed from each CDR3. Fields, in order: D gene, V gene, J gene, CDR3 protein. D genes are given only for firm matches.

d_gene: .
v_gene: TRBV18
j_gene: TRBJ2-7
CDR3aa: ASSRRKGDYEQY

d_gene: .
v_gene: TRBV29-1
j_gene: TRBJ1-1
CDR3aa: STAQNTEAF

d_gene: .
v_gene: TRBV6-6
j_gene: TRBJ1-1
CDR3aa: ASSSTIVLAEAF

d_gene: TRBD1
v_gene: TRBV19
j_gene: TRBJ1-2
CDR3aa: ASSRQGDYYGYT

d_gene: TRBD1
v_gene: TRBV2
j_gene: TRBJ2-5
CDR3aa: ASSEGQGGETQY

d_gene: .
v_gene: TRBV12-1
j_gene: TRBJ1-2
CDR3aa: ASSSGTGGNYGYT

d_gene: .
v_gene: TRBV6-1
j_gene: TRBJ1-5
CDR3aa: ASSEAPGNQPQH

d_gene: .
v_gene: TRBV10-3
j_gene: TRBJ2-7
CDR3aa: AISGAETYEQY

d_gene: TRBD1
v_gene: TRBV5-6
j_gene: TRBJ2-1
CDR3aa: ASSIDRGRYNEQF

d_gene: .
v_gene: TRBV10-3
j_gene: TRBJ1-2
CDR3aa: AISEVKGEGYGYT

d_gene: .
v_gene: TRBV5-4
j_gene: TRBJ1-3
CDR3aa: ASSIAGKEDTIY

d_gene: .
v_gene: TRBV11-2
j_gene: TRBJ1-2
CDR3aa: ASSSFEVGGHYGYT

d_gene: .
v_gene: TRBV2
j_gene: TRBJ2-3
CDR3aa: ASSEGLWDTQY

d_gene: TRBD1
v_gene: TRBV28
j_gene: TRBJ2-4
CDR3aa: ASKGQELAKNIQY

d_gene: TRBD1
v_gene: TRBV2
j_gene: TRBJ1-2
CDR3aa: ASSYRGGEGYT

d_gene: TRBD2
v_gene: TRBV7-6
j_gene: TRBJ2-7
CDR3aa: ASSLASGLAGGVLSYEQY

d_gene: TRBD1
v_gene: TRBV27
j_gene: TRBJ1-2
CDR3aa: ASSLSGQGDYGYT